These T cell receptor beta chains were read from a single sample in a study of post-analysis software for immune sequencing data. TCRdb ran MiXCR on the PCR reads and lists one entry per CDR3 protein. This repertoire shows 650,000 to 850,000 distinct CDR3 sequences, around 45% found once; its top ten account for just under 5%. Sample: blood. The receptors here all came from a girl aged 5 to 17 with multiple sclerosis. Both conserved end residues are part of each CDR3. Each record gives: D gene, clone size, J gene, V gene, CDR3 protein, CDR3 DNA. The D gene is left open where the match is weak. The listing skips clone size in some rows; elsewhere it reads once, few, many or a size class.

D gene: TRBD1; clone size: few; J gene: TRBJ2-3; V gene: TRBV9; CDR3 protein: CASSSHGGTGLASTDTQYF; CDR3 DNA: TGTGCCAGCAGCTCCCATGGGGGGACAGGGCTCGCTAGCACAGATACGCAGTATTTT
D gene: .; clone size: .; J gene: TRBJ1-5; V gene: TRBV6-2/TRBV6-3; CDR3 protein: CASSPGGAGHQPQHF; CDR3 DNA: TGTGCCAGCAGTCCCGGCGGGGCCGGCCATCAGCCCCAGCATTTT
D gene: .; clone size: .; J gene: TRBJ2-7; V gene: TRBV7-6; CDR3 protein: CASSFSQDPYEQYF; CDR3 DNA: TGTGCCAGCAGCTTCAGCCAGGATCCCTACGAGCAGTACTTC
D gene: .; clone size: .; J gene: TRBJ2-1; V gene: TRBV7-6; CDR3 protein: CASSLGLGGVNEQFF; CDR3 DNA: TGTGCCAGCAGCTTAGGACTAGGCGGGGTTAATGAGCAGTTCTTC
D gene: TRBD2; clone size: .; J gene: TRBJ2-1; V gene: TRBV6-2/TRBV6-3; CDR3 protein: CASGYSGIDYNEQFF; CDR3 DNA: TGTGCCAGCGGTTACAGCGGGATTGACTACAATGAGCAGTTCTTC
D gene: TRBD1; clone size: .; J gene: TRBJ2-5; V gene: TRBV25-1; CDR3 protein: CASSDMQGAKTQYF; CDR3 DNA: TGTGCCAGCAGTGATATGCAGGGGGCAAAGACCCAGTACTTC
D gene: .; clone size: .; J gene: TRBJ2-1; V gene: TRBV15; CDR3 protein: CATSTGRDTYNEQFF; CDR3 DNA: TGTGCCACCAGCACAGGCCGGGACACCTACAATGAGCAGTTCTTC
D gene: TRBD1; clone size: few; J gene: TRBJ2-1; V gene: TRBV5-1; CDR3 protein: CASSTTGTGVSYNEQFF; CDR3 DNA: TGCGCCAGCAGCACAACCGGGACAGGGGTCTCCTACAATGAGCAGTTCTTC
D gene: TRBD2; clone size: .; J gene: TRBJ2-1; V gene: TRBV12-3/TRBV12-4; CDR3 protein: CASRVAGAPTYNEQFF; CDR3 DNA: TGTGCCAGCAGGGTAGCGGGAGCCCCCACCTACAATGAGCAGTTCTTC
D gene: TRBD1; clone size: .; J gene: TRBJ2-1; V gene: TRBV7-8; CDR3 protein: CASSPNWDSSNEQFF; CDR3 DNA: TGTGCCAGCAGCCCAAATTGGGACAGTAGCAATGAGCAGTTCTTC
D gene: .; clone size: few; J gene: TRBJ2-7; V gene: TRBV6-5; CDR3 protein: CASKESGSPVYEQYF; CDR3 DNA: TGTGCCAGCAAAGAAAGCGGGTCCCCCGTTTACGAGCAGTACTTC
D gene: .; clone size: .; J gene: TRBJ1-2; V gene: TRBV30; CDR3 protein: CAWSRTRGGYGYTF; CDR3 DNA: TGTGCCTGGAGTCGGACACGAGGCGGCTATGGCTACACCTTC
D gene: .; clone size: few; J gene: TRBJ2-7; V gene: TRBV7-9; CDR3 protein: CASSSLPGNTEGLYEQYF; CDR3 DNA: TGTGCCAGCAGCTCACTCCCGGGAAACACGGAGGGGCTCTACGAGCAGTACTTC
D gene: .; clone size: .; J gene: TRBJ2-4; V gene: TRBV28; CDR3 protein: CASSLPGRVSKNIQYF; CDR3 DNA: TGTGCCAGCAGTCTCCCCGGCAGGGTGAGCAAAAACATTCAGTACTTC
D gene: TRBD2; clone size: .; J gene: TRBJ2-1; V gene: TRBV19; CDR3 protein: CASSMTSGWDEQFF; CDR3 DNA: TGTGCCAGTAGTATGACTAGCGGATGGGATGAGCAGTTCTTC
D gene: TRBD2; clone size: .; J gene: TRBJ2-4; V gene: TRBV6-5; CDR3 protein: CASSYWGSGGLYF; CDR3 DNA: TGTGCCAGCAGTTACTGGGGTAGCGGGGGCCTGTACTTC